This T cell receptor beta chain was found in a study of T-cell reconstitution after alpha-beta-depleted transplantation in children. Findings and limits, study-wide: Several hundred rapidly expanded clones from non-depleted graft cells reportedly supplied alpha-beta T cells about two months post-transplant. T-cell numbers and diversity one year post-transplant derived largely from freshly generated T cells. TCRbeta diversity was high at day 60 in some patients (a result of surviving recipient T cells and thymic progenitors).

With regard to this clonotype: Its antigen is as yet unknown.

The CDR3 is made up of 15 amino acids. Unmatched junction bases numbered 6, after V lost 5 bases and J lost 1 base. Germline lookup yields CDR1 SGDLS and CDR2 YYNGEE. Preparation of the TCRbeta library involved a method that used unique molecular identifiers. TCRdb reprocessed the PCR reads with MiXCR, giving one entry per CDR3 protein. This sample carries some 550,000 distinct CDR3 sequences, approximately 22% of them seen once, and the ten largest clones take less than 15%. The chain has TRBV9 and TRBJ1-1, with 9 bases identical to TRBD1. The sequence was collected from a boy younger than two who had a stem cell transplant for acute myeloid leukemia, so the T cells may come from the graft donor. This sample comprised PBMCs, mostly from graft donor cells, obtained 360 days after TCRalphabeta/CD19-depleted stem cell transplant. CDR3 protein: CASSFGQGWNTEAFF. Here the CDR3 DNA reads TGTGCCAGCAGTTTTGGACAGGGGTGGAACACTGAAGCTTTCTTT.